Reported below is one T cell receptor beta chain. Its antigen remains unknown. A much larger clone lies one base from this, so it may be a read error. The sample is drawn from a study of T cells in Graves' hyperthyroidism and ophthalmopathy. Study in general: Peripheral blood was acquired at first diagnosis, ahead of any therapy whatsoever.

Study-wide results and limits: Expanded thyroid clonotypes (above 0.001) were mostly also found in blood.

The V end was cut by 7 bases, the J end by 9 bases, with 13 bases between. Germline loops: CDR1 DFQATT, CDR2 SNEGSKA (reference sequence). CDR3 size: 10 residues. Amplified regions were TCR beta CDR3 sequences from RNA transcripts. HTBI primers were employed in a first-round RT-PCR of the TCR CDR3. TCRdb analysed the multiplex PCR reads with MiXCR anew, one entry per CDR3 protein. Of about 350,000 distinct CDR3 sequences in the sample, around 13% were seen once. With a duration under 2 months, the hyperthyroidism was newly diagnosed in patients aged 18 to 65. The sequence came from a woman aged 25 to 39 with Graves' hyperthyroidism. The sample was blood. This rearrangement joins TRBV20-1 to TRBJ2-7; D is uncertain. The CDR3 DNA reads TGCAGTGTTCCCGGTCGTGGGCAGTACTTC. Translation: CSVPGRGQYF.